The clone carrying this TCR beta chain was seen only a few times. What it recognizes is unknown. The CDR3 runs 15 residues. CDR1 is MNHNS and CDR2 is SASEGT in the germline V gene. The V end lost 1 base, the J end lost 4 bases, and 13 bases lay between the germline ends. The data are from a study of early T cells in non-severe SARS-CoV-2 infection. Study as a whole: Sequenced bulk RNA came from whole blood that was unsorted, and chains were unpaired. Study conclusions and caveats: VDJdb matches were skewed toward anti-spike CD8 T cell responses.

Molecules of cDNA were individually given unique molecular identifiers that were attached to them. MiXCR was run by TCRdb on the 5' RACE reads, yielding one entry per CDR3 protein. The data show fewer than 85,000 distinct CDR3 sequences, less than 20% seen once. This chain joins TRBV6-1 and TRBJ1-1; a weak D match, TRBD1 (6 bases). This receptor was identified in an adult who was a healthcare worker with PCR-confirmed SARS-CoV-2 infection or an uninfected control (not recorded which). What was sequenced was whole blood. CDR3 residues: CASSEGGQLVTEAFF. For the CDR3, the DNA is TGTGCCAGCAGTGAAGGGGGGCAGCTTGTCACTGAAGCTTTCTTT.